This T cell receptor (beta chain) emerged from a study of cytomegalovirus exposure and HLA in healthy donors. 60 Vbeta and 13 Jbeta primers were used in PCR. Study processing details: Later analysis identified around 85 million unique TCR beta chains, some 10 million shared. Profiling relied on immunoSEQ multiplex PCR, and the TCRdb table lists in-frame clones only, not all of them. V and J calls plus clone size are reproduced from that table; the DNA served to infer D and trimming. In the table there are around 88,000 clones, 78% of which are singletons. The V end lost 3 bases, the J end lost 8 bases, and 14 bases lay between the germline ends. The CDR3 totals 14 residues. Germline V CDR1 and CDR2: MNHNS, SASEGT.

The chain joins TRBV6-1 to TRBJ2-1, with D tentatively TRBD2 (6 bases). Sequenced material: PBMCs. The source of this sequence is a woman aged 35 to 49 in good health and CMV-seropositive. The chain's CDR3 is CASSDPHSGDEQFF. CDR3 in DNA: TGTGCCAGCAGTGACCCTCATAGCGGCGATGAGCAGTTCTTC.